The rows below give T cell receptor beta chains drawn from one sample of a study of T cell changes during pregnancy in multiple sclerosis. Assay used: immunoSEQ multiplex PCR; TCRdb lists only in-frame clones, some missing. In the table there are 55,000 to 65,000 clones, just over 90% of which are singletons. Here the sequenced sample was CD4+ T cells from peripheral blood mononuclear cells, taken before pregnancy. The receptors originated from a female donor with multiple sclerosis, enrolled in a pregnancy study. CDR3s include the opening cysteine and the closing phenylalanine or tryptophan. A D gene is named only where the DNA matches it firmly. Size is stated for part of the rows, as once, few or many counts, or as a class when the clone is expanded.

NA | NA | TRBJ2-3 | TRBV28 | CASLRRTWGGDRTDTQYF | TGTGCCAGCCTCCGGAGGACCTGGGGCGGGGATCGCACAGATACGCAGTATTTT
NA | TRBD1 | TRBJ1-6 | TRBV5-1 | CASSLRTGQGSPLHF | TGCGCCAGCAGCTTGAGGACAGGGCAAGGTTCACCCCTCCACTTT
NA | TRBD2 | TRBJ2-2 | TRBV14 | CASSPYPSGSVTGELFF | TGTGCCAGCAGCCCGTACCCTAGCGGGAGCGTCACCGGGGAGCTGTTTTTT
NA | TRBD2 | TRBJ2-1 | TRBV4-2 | CASSPTTSGVSSYNEQFF | TGTGCCAGCAGCCCAACTACTAGCGGGGTGAGCTCCTACAATGAGCAGTTCTTC
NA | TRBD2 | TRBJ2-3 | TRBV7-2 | CASSLRTSGVSTDTQYF | TGTGCCAGCAGCTTACGTACTAGCGGGGTTAGCACAGATACGCAGTATTTT
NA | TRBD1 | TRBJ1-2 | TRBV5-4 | CASSDRGNGYTF | TGTGCCAGCAGCGACAGGGGGAATGGCTACACCTTC
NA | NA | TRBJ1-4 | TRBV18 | CASSPGQIEKLFF | TGTGCCAGCTCACCAGGACAGATTGAAAAACTGTTTTTT
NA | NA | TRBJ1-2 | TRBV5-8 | CASSLDPIGYGYTF | TGTGCCAGCAGCTTGGACCCCATCGGCTATGGCTACACCTTC
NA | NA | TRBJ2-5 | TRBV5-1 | CASSHGQSETQYF | TGCGCCAGCAGCCACGGACAGTCAGAGACCCAGTACTTC
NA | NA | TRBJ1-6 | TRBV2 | CASRPGEDGPLHF | TGTGCCAGCAGGCCCGGAGAGGATGGGCCCCTCCACTTT
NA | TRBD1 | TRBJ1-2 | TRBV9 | CASGRGDRGNGYTF | TGTGCCAGCGGCCGCGGGGACAGGGGGAATGGCTACACCTTC
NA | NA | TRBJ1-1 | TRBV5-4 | CASSPGGVEAEAFF | TGTGCCAGCAGCCCCGGAGGGGTCGAAGCTGAAGCTTTCTTT
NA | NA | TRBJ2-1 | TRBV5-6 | CASSLVQGNNEQFF | TGTGCCAGCAGCTTGGTACAGGGCAACAATGAGCAGTTCTTC
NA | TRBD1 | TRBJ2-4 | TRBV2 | CASSAGQGGAKNIQYF | TGTGCCAGCAGCGCGGGACAGGGGGGGGCCAAAAACATTCAGTACTTC
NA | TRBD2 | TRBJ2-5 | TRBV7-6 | CASSLAAAGVETQYF | TGTGCCAGCAGCTTAGCCGCGGCGGGAGTGGAGACCCAGTACTTC
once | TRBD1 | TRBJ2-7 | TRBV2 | CASNEQGLYEQYF | TGTGCCAGCAATGAACAGGGGCTATACGAGCAGTACTTC
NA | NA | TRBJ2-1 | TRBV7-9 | CASSLAEHLEQFF | TGTGCCAGCAGCTTAGCCGAGCATCTTGAGCAGTTCTTC
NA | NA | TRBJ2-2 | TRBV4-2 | CASSQESWKEAANTGELFF | TGTGCCAGCAGCCAAGAAAGTTGGAAAGAGGCGGCGAACACCGGGGAGCTGTTTTTT
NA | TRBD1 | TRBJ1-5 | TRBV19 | CASGDRGYNQPQHF | TGTGCCAGTGGGGACAGGGGCTACAATCAGCCCCAGCATTTT
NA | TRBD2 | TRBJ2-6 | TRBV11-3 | CASSAGLAGGRTGANVLTF | TGTGCCAGCAGCGCTGGACTAGCGGGAGGTCGAACTGGGGCCAACGTCCTGACTTTC
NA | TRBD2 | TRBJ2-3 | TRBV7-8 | CASRTGLAVPGGDTQYF | TGTGCCAGCAGGACGGGACTAGCGGTCCCGGGCGGGGATACGCAGTATTTT
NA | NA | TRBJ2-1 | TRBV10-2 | CASRAASNYNEQFF | TGCGCCAGCAGGGCCGCTAGCAACTACAATGAGCAGTTCTTC
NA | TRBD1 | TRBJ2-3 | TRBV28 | CASSRTGPTDTQYF | TGTGCCAGCAGTAGGACAGGGCCCACAGATACGCAGTATTTT
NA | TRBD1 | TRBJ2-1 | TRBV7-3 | CASSKSTGGTGAYNEQFF | TGTGCCAGCAGCAAATCGACGGGGGGGACAGGGGCATACAATGAGCAGTTCTTC
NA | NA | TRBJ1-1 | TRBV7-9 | CASSLNREAFF | TGTGCCAGCAGCTTAAACAGGGAAGCTTTCTTT
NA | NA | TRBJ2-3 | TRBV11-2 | CASTTSEATQYF | TGTGCCAGCACCACCTCCGAAGCTACGCAGTATTTT
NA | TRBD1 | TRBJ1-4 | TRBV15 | CATSRDTLRDRVEKLFF | TGTGCCACCAGCAGAGATACCCTTCGGGACAGGGTTGAAAAACTGTTTTTT
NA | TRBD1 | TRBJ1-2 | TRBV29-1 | CSVQQGWDYGYTF | TGCAGCGTCCAACAGGGGTGGGACTATGGCTACACCTTC
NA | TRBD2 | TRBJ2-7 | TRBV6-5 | CASRGLAGVSYEQYF | TGTGCCAGCAGGGGACTAGCGGGAGTATCCTACGAGCAGTACTTC
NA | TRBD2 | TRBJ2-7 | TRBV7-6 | CASSQPLADPLNEQYF | TGTGCCAGCAGCCAACCACTAGCGGACCCTCTTAACGAGCAGTACTTC
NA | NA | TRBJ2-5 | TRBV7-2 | CASSLDRRTQETQYF | TGTGCCAGCAGCTTAGACAGGAGAACCCAAGAGACCCAGTACTTC
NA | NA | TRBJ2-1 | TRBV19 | CASSIRWASYNEQFF | TGTGCCAGTAGTATAAGGTGGGCTTCCTACAATGAGCAGTTCTTC
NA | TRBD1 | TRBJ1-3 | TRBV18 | CASSPGQADSGNTIYF | TGTGCCAGCTCACCAGGACAGGCAGACTCTGGAAACACCATATATTTT
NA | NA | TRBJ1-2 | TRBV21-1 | CASSKVDRWDGYTF | TGTGCCAGCAGCAAAGTCGACAGGTGGGATGGCTACACCTTC
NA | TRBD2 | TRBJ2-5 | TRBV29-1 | CSVTSGMETQYF | TGCAGCGTGACTAGCGGGATGGAGACCCAGTACTTC
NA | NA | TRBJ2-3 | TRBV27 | CASSPNRRGPDTQYF | TGTGCCAGCAGTCCAAACCGAAGGGGCCCAGATACGCAGTATTTT
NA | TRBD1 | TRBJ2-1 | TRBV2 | CASSVRRQGAVNEQFF | TGTGCCAGCAGTGTCCGTCGACAGGGGGCGGTCAATGAGCAGTTCTTC
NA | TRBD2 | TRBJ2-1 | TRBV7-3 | CASSFPTGLAGAEQFF | TGTGCCAGCAGCTTCCCTACCGGACTAGCGGGCGCTGAGCAGTTCTTC
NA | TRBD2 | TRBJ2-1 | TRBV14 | CASSQDLAGALRNEQFF | TGTGCCAGCAGCCAAGATTTGGCGGGAGCATTGCGGAATGAGCAGTTCTTC
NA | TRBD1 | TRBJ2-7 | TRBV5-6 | CASSHGDGTVYEQYF | TGTGCCAGCAGCCACGGAGACGGGACAGTCTACGAGCAGTACTTC
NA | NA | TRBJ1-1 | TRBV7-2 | CASSLGGRQGNTEAFF | TGTGCCAGCAGCTTAGGGGGGCGGCAGGGCAACACTGAAGCTTTCTTT
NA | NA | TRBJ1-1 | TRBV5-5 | CASSLQIEAFF | TGTGCCAGCAGCTTACAGATAGAAGCTTTCTTT
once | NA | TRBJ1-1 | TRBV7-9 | CASSFQQGSGTEAFF | TGTGCCAGCAGTTTTCAACAGGGCTCGGGCACTGAAGCTTTCTTT
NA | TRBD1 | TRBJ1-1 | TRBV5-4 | CASSAELQGKAFF | TGTGCCAGCAGCGCTGAATTACAGGGGAAGGCTTTCTTT
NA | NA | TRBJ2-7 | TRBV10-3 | CAISERLYTYEQYF | TGTGCCATCAGTGAAAGACTCTACACCTACGAGCAGTACTTC
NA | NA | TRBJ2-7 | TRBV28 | CASSTSSLPDYEQYF | TGTGCCAGCAGTACGTCTAGCCTACCCGACTACGAGCAGTACTTC
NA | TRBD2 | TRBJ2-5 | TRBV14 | CASSQELAGGPLETQYF | TGTGCCAGCAGCCAAGAGTTAGCGGGAGGGCCTCTAGAGACCCAGTACTTC
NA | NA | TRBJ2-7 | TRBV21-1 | CASSKPWTSVYEQYF | TGTGCCAGCAGCAAACCATGGACTAGCGTCTACGAGCAGTACTTC
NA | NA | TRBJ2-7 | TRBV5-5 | CASSLETGTYEQYF | TGTGCCAGCAGCTTGGAAACGGGAACCTACGAGCAGTACTTC
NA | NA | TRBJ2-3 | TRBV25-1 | CASSEWKDRSTDTQYF | TGTGCCAGCAGTGAATGGAAGGACAGAAGCACAGATACGCAGTATTTT
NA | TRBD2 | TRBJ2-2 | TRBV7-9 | CASSFGGRDTGELFF | TGTGCCAGCAGCTTCGGCGGGAGGGACACCGGGGAGCTGTTTTTT
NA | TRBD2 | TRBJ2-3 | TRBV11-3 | CASSPTSGRAPDTQYF | TGTGCCAGCAGTCCGACTAGCGGGAGGGCACCAGATACGCAGTATTTT
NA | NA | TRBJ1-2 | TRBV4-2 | CASSQENSRTTYGYTF | TGTGCCAGCAGCCAAGAAAACAGCCGGACTACTTATGGCTACACCTTC
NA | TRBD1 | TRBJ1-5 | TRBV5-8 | CASSRGQGSHF | TGTGCCAGCAGCAGAGGACAGGGTTCGCATTTT
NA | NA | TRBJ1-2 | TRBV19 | CASSAAGANYGYTF | TGTGCCAGTAGTGCCGCGGGCGCTAACTATGGCTACACCTTC
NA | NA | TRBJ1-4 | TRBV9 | CASSGDVQGNGKLFF | TGTGCCAGCAGCGGGGATGTACAGGGAAATGGAAAACTGTTTTTT
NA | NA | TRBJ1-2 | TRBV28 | CASSFLGSNYGYTF | TGTGCCAGCAGTTTCCTCGGTTCTAACTATGGCTACACCTTC